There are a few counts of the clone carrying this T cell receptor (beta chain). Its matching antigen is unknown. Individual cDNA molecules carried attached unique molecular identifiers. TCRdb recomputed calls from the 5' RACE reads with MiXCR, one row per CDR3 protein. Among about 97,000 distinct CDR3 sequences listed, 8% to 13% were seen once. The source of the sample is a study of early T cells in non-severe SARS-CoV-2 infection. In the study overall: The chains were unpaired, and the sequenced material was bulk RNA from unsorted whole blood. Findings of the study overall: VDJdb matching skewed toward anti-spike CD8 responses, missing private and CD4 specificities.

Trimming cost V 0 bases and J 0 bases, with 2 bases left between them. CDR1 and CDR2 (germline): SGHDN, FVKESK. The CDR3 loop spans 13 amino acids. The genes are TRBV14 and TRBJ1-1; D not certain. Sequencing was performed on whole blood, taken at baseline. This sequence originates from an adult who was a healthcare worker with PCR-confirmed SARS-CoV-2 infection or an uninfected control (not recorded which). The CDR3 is CASSQDMNTEAFF. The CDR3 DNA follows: TGTGCCAGCAGCCAAGATATGAACACTGAAGCTTTCTTT.